Sequencing of this T cell receptor beta chain was carried out in a study of cytomegalovirus exposure and HLA in healthy donors. This clone was observed a handful of times. Antigen specificity is unknown. PCR employed 60 Vbeta and 13 Jbeta primers. Profiling relied on immunoSEQ multiplex PCR, and the TCRdb table lists in-frame clones only, not all of them. The sample gives around 150,000 clones, roughly 70% of which show up once; around 4.7% is in the top ten. Though probably carrying unrecorded immune exposures, donors were nominally healthy at sampling. Study-wide results and caveats: Of the V segments, some could not be distinguished, including TRBV6-2 and TRBV6-3, and were excluded.

The CDR3 runs to 16 residues. Germline CDR1 reads KGHSH; CDR2 reads LQKENI. V was clipped by 3 bases and J by 1 base; unmatched bases: 9. The chain couples TRBV18 to TRBJ2-7; 7 bases map to TRBD2. The sample consisted of PBMCs. The sequence was collected from a man in his 60s in good health and CMV-seronegative. The CDR3 coding sequence is TGTGCCAGCTCACCTCAGGCAGCTAGCGGTTCCTACGAGCAGTACTTC. Protein: CASSPQAASGSYEQYF.